Listed below are T cell receptor beta chains from one sample, sequenced in a study of blood T cell repertoires in COVID-19. Method: immunoSEQ multiplex PCR; TCRdb's copy keeps in-frame clones and lacks some. The sample carries roughly 230,000 clones, around 87% recorded once. Sequencing was performed on PBMCs or T cells enriched from blood (not recorded which). The receptors stem from a young man in a cohort exposed to, infected with or recovered from COVID-19 (not recorded which). Each CDR3 is given with its conserved first and last residue. D genes are given only for firm matches. Size is stated for part of the rows, as once, few or many counts, or as a class when the clone is expanded.

v_gene	len	d_gene	j_gene	abundance	CDR3aa	CDR3nt
TRBV27	14	-	TRBJ1-4	-	CASSFGLVNEKLFF	TGTGCCAGCAGTTTCGGACTAGTTAATGAAAAACTGTTTTTT
TRBV6-5	13	-	TRBJ1-1	-	CASRGDKNTEAFF	TGTGCCAGCAGGGGAGACAAGAACACTGAAGCTTTCTTT
TRBV10-1	14	-	TRBJ2-7	once	CASSEMEAGSEQYF	TGCGCCAGCAGTGAGATGGAAGCGGGTTCCGAGCAGTACTTC
TRBV2	15	-	TRBJ2-1	-	CASSGERVLQWEQFF	TGTGCCAGCAGTGGGGAGCGGGTACTACAATGGGAGCAGTTCTTC
TRBV9	14	TRBD1	TRBJ2-7	-	CASSLGQASYEQYF	TGTGCCAGCAGCCTTGGACAGGCCTCCTACGAGCAGTACTTC
TRBV5-4	15	TRBD1	TRBJ2-3	many	CASSFPGTETDTQYF	TGTGCCAGCAGCTTCCCCGGGACAGAGACAGATACGCAGTATTTT
TRBV20-1	14	-	TRBJ1-2	-	CSASQGRAVDGYTF	TGCAGTGCTAGTCAAGGCAGGGCGGTGGATGGCTACACCTTC
TRBV20-1	10	-	TRBJ1-1	-	CSADSTEAFF	TGCAGTGCTGACAGCACTGAAGCTTTCTTT
TRBV19	14	TRBD1	TRBJ1-5	-	CASSIDRGREPQHF	TGTGCCAGTAGTATCGACAGGGGGCGGGAGCCCCAGCATTTT
TRBV10-3	13	-	TRBJ2-7	-	CAISEELAYEQYF	TGTGCCATCAGTGAGGAACTCGCCTACGAGCAGTACTTC
TRBV19	13	-	TRBJ2-1	-	CASSISLPEEQFF	TGTGCCAGTAGTATCTCACTCCCTGAAGAGCAGTTCTTC
TRBV11-2	14	-	TRBJ1-3	-	CASSLDRYKYTIYF	TGTGCCAGCAGCTTAGATCGGTATAAGTACACCATATATTTT
TRBV27	14	-	TRBJ2-5	once	CASSPPGLQETQYF	TGTGCCAGCAGCCCCCCGGGACTTCAAGAGACCCAGTACTTC
TRBV5-1	11	-	TRBJ2-7	-	CASSSSYEQYF	TGCGCCAGCAGCTCGTCCTACGAGCAGTACTTC
TRBV28	15	-	TRBJ2-1	once	CASSLLGSSYNEQFF	TGTGCCAGCAGTTTACTAGGTAGCTCCTACAATGAGCAGTTCTTC
TRBV3-1/TRBV3-2	24	TRBD2	TRBJ2-7	-	CASSPYLDSSRTSGKVRRLYEQYF	TGTGCCAGCAGCCCTTACCTCGATTCCTCCCGGACTAGCGGGAAAGTTCGTCGCCTTTACGAGCAGTACTTC
TRBV7-9	15	TRBD1	TRBJ1-4	-	CASSKGTATNEKLFF	TGTGCCAGCAGCAAAGGGACAGCCACTAATGAAAAACTGTTTTTT
TRBV5-5	16	TRBD1	TRBJ1-2	-	CASSLAVGDRNYGYTF	TGTGCCAGCAGCTTGGCGGTAGGGGACAGGAACTATGGCTACACCTTC
TRBV7-8	13	-	TRBJ1-1	-	CASSLVGVTEAFF	TGTGCCAGCAGCTTAGTAGGGGTGACTGAAGCTTTCTTT
TRBV27	16	TRBD1	TRBJ2-7	-	CASYQAGTGAREEQYF	TGTGCCAGCTACCAAGCAGGGACAGGGGCCCGAGAGGAGCAGTACTTC
TRBV9	16	-	TRBJ2-3	-	CASSVVGQGSTDTQYF	TGTGCCAGCAGCGTAGTCGGGCAGGGGAGCACAGATACGCAGTATTTT
TRBV19	15	-	TRBJ2-7	-	CASSGTFGQGNEQYF	TGTGCCAGTAGCGGGACCTTTGGGCAGGGGAACGAGCAGTACTTC
TRBV15	16	TRBD1	TRBJ1-4	-	CATSRRTTGVGEKLFF	TGTGCCACCAGCAGACGGACGACAGGGGTGGGGGAAAAACTGTTTTTT
TRBV12-3/TRBV12-4	11	-	TRBJ1-2	-	CASSPPNDYTF	TGTGCCAGCAGTCCCCCTAACGACTACACCTTC
TRBV27	16	TRBD1	TRBJ2-7	-	CASSLSGGQGLYEQYF	TGTGCCAGCAGTTTATCGGGGGGACAGGGACTCTACGAGCAGTACTTC
TRBV27	15	TRBD2	TRBJ2-3	-	CASSFISGRTDTQYF	TGTGCCAGCAGTTTTATCAGCGGGAGAACAGATACGCAGTATTTT
TRBV24-1	15	-	TRBJ2-1	-	CATSSHGSSYNEQFF	TGTGCCACCTCTTCTCACGGGAGCTCCTACAATGAGCAGTTCTTC
TRBV24-1	19	TRBD1	TRBJ1-2	few	CATSDDGFLGTGEGNGYTF	TGTGCCACCAGTGATGATGGTTTCCTCGGAACAGGGGAAGGGAATGGCTACACCTTC
TRBV4-1	15	-	TRBJ1-2	-	CASSPRDWANYGYTF	TGCGCCAGCAGCCCCCGGGACTGGGCTAACTATGGCTACACCTTC
TRBV6-4	16	TRBD2	TRBJ2-3	-	CASSLVAGGGTDTQYF	TGTGCCAGCAGTCTGGTAGCGGGAGGGGGCACAGATACGCAGTATTTT
TRBV5-1	15	-	TRBJ2-1	-	CASRLDSRLDNEQFF	TGCGCCAGCAGGTTAGATTCGAGGCTGGACAATGAGCAGTTCTTC
TRBV7-9	16	TRBD1	TRBJ1-2	-	CASSSPLGQGDYGYTF	TGTGCCAGCAGCTCTCCTTTAGGACAGGGGGACTATGGCTACACCTTC
TRBV19	13	-	TRBJ1-1	once	CASSKDTGTEAFF	TGTGCCAGTAGTAAAGACACGGGCACTGAAGCTTTCTTT
TRBV19	12	-	TRBJ1-1	-	CASRRGGTEAFF	TGTGCCAGTAGACGAGGGGGAACTGAAGCTTTCTTT
TRBV5-6	14	-	TRBJ2-7	once	CASSLVTGVYEQYF	TGTGCCAGCAGCTTAGTGACGGGAGTATACGAGCAGTACTTC
TRBV6-5	13	-	TRBJ1-2	-	CASSYGGNYGYTF	TGTGCCAGCAGTTACGGCGGAAACTATGGCTACACCTTC
TRBV21-1	14	-	TRBJ2-1	-	CASKSSGSYNEQFF	TGTGCCAGCAAATCCAGCGGGTCCTACAATGAGCAGTTCTTC
TRBV28	13	-	TRBJ1-2	-	CASSNTGFYGYTF	TGTGCCAGCAGTAACACAGGGTTCTATGGCTACACCTTC
TRBV25-1	16	-	TRBJ2-3	-	CASSANLQGRADTQYF	TGTGCCAGCAGTGCCAATTTACAGGGTCGGGCAGATACGCAGTATTTT
TRBV7-6	13	-	TRBJ1-1	-	CASLRTANTEAFF	TGTGCCAGCTTAAGGACAGCGAACACTGAAGCTTTCTTT